One T cell receptor (beta chain) is described in this entry. Germline-derived CDR1 and CDR2 are MNHEY and SVGEGT. The CDR3 length is 18 residues. V dropped 4 bases and J dropped 1 base, with 20 bases sitting between them. Some clones are missing from TCRdb's copy, which holds only in-frame ones; the method was immunoSEQ multiplex PCR. Of about 260,000 clones in the sample, roughly 84% are singletons; the top ten hold 3.5% to 5%. The data were taken from a study of blood T cell repertoires in COVID-19. The chain recombines TRBV6-2 or TRBV6-3 with TRBJ2-4; D may be TRBD2 (6 bases). This TCR came from a man aged 55 to 70 with acute or convalescent COVID-19. Material: peripheral blood. The CDR3 DNA reads TGTGCCAGCAGTTCCCCTCCGACCTCGGGAGAGGCCAAAAACATTCAGTACTTC. Protein: CASSSPPTSGEAKNIQYF.